These T cell receptor beta chains were read from a single sample in a study of blood T cell repertoires in COVID-19. Assay: immunoSEQ multiplex PCR; the TCRdb copy retains only in-frame clones and omits some. The sample yields around 500,000 clones, roughly 90% seen once. The sequenced sample was PBMCs or T cells enriched from blood (not recorded which). These receptors originate from a middle-aged woman who had recovered from COVID-19. Each CDR3 is given with its conserved first and last residue. D genes are given only for firm matches. Clone size is stated in some rows and not others, as once, few, many or a class when expanded.

v_gene	abundance	j_gene	d_gene	CDR3nt	CDR3aa
TRBV11-2	-	TRBJ1-2	-	TGTGCCAGCAGCTTAGAAGGGGATTGGGCCGGCTACACCTTC	CASSLEGDWAGYTF
TRBV5-4	-	TRBJ1-2	TRBD1	TGTGCCAGCAGCTTGGACCGACAGGGAGGCTACACCTTC	CASSLDRQGGYTF
TRBV19	-	TRBJ1-1	-	TGTGCCAGTAGCATCACCCCGGGAGGGAAAACTGAAGCTTTCTTT	CASSITPGGKTEAFF
TRBV6-1	-	TRBJ1-3	-	TGTGCCAGCAGTGAATTTGGCTGGTCGGGAAACACCATATATTTT	CASSEFGWSGNTIYF
TRBV9	-	TRBJ1-4	-	TGTGCCAGCAGCGTTGTACCGGGGGGTAATGAAAAACTGTTTTTT	CASSVVPGGNEKLFF
TRBV4-2	once	TRBJ2-3	TRBD1	TGTGCCAGCAGCCAAGATCCACGACAGGGGGCCGGAGATACGCAGTATTTT	CASSQDPRQGAGDTQYF
TRBV7-2	-	TRBJ2-3	-	TGTGCCAGCAGCTCTATGGTCACAGATACGCAGTATTTT	CASSSMVTDTQYF
TRBV13	-	TRBJ1-5	-	TGTGCCAGCAGCTTAGTCGGTCAGCCCCAGCATTTT	CASSLVGQPQHF
TRBV18	-	TRBJ2-6	-	TGTGCCAGCTCACCGCTACAGCACCTATTCTCTGGGGCCAACGTCCTGACTTTC	CASSPLQHLFSGANVLTF
TRBV6-6	-	TRBJ2-1	-	TGTGCCAGCAGTTACGTCAAGCAGTTCTTC	CASSYVKQFF
TRBV14	-	TRBJ2-1	TRBD2	TGTGCCAGCAGCCAACTAAGTAGCGGGGCCTACAATGAGCAGTTCTTC	CASSQLSSGAYNEQFF
TRBV3-1/TRBV3-2	-	TRBJ1-2	-	TGTGCCAGCAGCCAAGATACAGCTCGCTATTTCGGCTACACCTTC	CASSQDTARYFGYTF
TRBV4-1	-	TRBJ1-6	TRBD1	TGCGCCAGCAGCCTCGGACAGGGAGATTCACCCCTCCACTTT	CASSLGQGDSPLHF
TRBV6-5	-	TRBJ2-7	-	TGTGCCAGCAGTTACTCGGAAGGGACAGCGGGCGAGCAGTACTTC	CASSYSEGTAGEQYF
TRBV7-2	-	TRBJ1-4	-	TGTGCCAGCAGCCCTATCCGGGACACAGTCGGAAAACTGTTTTTT	CASSPIRDTVGKLFF
TRBV7-8	-	TRBJ2-1	TRBD2	TGTGCCAGTAGCTTAGGGACTAGCGGGAACTCCTACAATGAGCAGTTCTTC	CASSLGTSGNSYNEQFF
TRBV6-2/TRBV6-3	few	TRBJ2-2	-	TGTGCCAGCAGCTCCGGAGCAACCGGGGAGCTGTTTTTT	CASSSGATGELFF